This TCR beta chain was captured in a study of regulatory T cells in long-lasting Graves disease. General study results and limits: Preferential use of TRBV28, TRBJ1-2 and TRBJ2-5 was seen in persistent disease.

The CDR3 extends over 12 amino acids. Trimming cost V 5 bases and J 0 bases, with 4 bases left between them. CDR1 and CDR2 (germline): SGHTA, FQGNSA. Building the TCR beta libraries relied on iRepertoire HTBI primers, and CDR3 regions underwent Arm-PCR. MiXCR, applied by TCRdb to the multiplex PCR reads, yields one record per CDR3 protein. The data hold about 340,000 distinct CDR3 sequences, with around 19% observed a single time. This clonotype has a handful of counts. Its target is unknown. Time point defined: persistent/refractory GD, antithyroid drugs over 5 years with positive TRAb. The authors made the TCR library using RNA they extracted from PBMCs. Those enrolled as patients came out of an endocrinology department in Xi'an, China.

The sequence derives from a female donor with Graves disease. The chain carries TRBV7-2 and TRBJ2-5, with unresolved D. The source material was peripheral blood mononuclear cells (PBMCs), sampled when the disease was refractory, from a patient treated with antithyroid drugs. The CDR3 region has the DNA TGTGCCAGCAGCGGGTACCAAGAGACCCAGTACTTC. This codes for CASSGYQETQYF. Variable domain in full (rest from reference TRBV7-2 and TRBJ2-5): GAGVSQSPSNKVTEKGKDVELRCDPISGHTALYWYRQSLGQGLEFLIYFQGNSAPDKSGLPSDRFSAERTGGSVSTLTIQRTQQEDSAVYLCASSGYQETQYFGPGTRLLVL.